This entry lists 29 T cell receptor beta chains sequenced from one sample in a study of T cell repertoires in cytomegalovirus infection. In TCRdb, the reads were re-called with MiXCR into one record per CDR3 protein. Of 150,000 to 200,000 distinct CDR3 sequences in the sample, approximately 17% were seen once. The source material was CD8+ T cells from PBMCs. All receptors come from a human donor in good health (CMV status not recorded). Some clones in this sample may be carry-over from other donors' samples.

This chain links TRBV20-1 with TRBJ2-1; the D is unclear. V was shortened by 3 bases and J by 4 bases, with 7 bases between the two germline ends. The CDR3 runs to 12 residues. The germline V gene encodes CDR1 DFQATT and CDR2 SNEGSKA (reference sequence). CDR3 amino acids: CSARDLYNEQFF. In DNA form, the CDR3 reads TGCAGTGCTAGGGACCTATACAATGAGCAGTTCTTC.

This chain joins TRBV7-2 and TRBJ1-3, with a tentative D call TRBD1 (6 bases). Germline V lookup: CDR1 SGHTA, CDR2 FQGNSA. V lost 4 bases and J 0 bases, leaving 28 bases between the germline ends. This CDR3 is built from 21 residues. CDR3 nucleotides: TGTGCCAGCAGCTGGTCACCGACAGGTGAACTTCAGCCAATCTCTGGAAACACCATATATTTT. Its translation: CASSWSPTGELQPISGNTIYF.

The genes are TRBV12-3 or TRBV12-4 and TRBJ2-7; D is unclear. The V gene lost 3 bases and the J gene lost 4 bases, with 7 bases spanning the gap. The CDR3 runs to 12 residues. The CDR3 DNA reads as TGTGCCAGCAGTTTTAGGGATTACGAGCAGTACTTC. Residues: CASSFRDYEQYF.

The rearrangement joins TRBV7-9 to TRBJ2-3; D is undetermined. V shed 1 base and J shed 2 bases, with 4 bases lying between them. Germline V gene lookup returns CDR1 SEHNR and CDR2 FQNEAQ (reference sequence). This CDR3 spans 13 amino acids. This chain's CDR3 is CASSLGHTDTQYF. The CDR3 nucleotides are TGTGCCAGCAGCTTAGGACACACAGATACGCAGTATTTT.

At least ten counts were recorded for this clonotype. The chain employs TRBV28 and TRBJ2-2; D perhaps matches TRBD1 (6 bases). This CDR3 contains 15 residues. Trimming took off 9 bases at V and 4 bases at J, with 18 bases between the two ends. The germline V gene has CDR1 MDHEN and CDR2 SYDVKM. CDR3 in DNA: TGTGCCAGTTATCCCCGGGACACTGTCACCGGGGAGCTGTTTTTT. Encoded protein: CASYPRDTVTGELFF.

In this sample, this clonotype turned up a few times. This chain connects TRBV28 to TRBJ1-6; TRBD1 might be the D (5 bases). The CDR3 contains 14 residues. CDR1 and CDR2 (germline): MDHEN, SYDVKM. V shed 7 bases and J shed 7 bases, with 14 bases lying between them. In DNA form, the CDR3 reads TGTGCCAGCACCCGGGGGGGAGGAAATTCACCCCTCCACTTT. Residues: CASTRGGGNSPLHF.

The genes are TRBV4-1 and TRBJ1-4; tentative D call: TRBD1 (6 bases). The CDR3 has 14 residues. The germline gives CDR1 MGHRA, CDR2 YSYEKL. V shed 2 bases and J shed 8 bases, with 12 bases lying between them. CDR3 in amino acids: CASSQSRGGEKLFF. The DNA of the CDR3 is TGCGCCAGCAGCCAAAGCAGGGGTGGCGAAAAACTGTTTTTT.

The V call is TRBV4-2, the J call TRBJ2-2, with no clear D. Germline V gives CDR1 LGHNA, CDR2 YNFKEQ. Between the trimmed V and J ends, which lost 2 bases and 4 bases, there was a span of 11 bases. This CDR3 has 15 amino acids. CDR3 DNA: TGTGCCAGCAGCCAACGGGCAGAGATCACCGGGGAGCTGTTTTTT. As protein: CASSQRAEITGELFF.

In its sample, this clonotype was seen a few times. In nucleotides, the CDR3 is TGCGCCAGCAGCCAAGTTTTGGCCCGATGGGACATTCAGTACTTC. Encoded protein: CASSQVLARWDIQYF. The rearrangement links TRBV4-1 to TRBJ2-4; D remains unclear. There are 15 residues in the CDR3. Germline V lookup: CDR1 MGHRA, CDR2 YSYEKL. V lost 1 base and J lost 8, with 15 bases in between.

V is TRBV20-1 and J is TRBJ2-5, with D possibly being TRBD2 (6 bases). Trimming took off 5 bases at V and 4 bases at J, with 17 bases between the two ends. The CDR3 loop spans 14 amino acids. Germline CDR1 and CDR2: DFQATT and SNEGSKA (reference sequence). As DNA, the CDR3 is TGCAGTGCTTCCGACATAAGACTAGGAGAGACCCAGTACTTC. This encodes CSASDIRLGETQYF.

The V and J genes are TRBV15 and TRBJ2-7, with 11 bases identical to TRBD2. Germline assignment: CDR1 LNHNV and CDR2 YYDKDF (reference sequence). Trimming removed 4 bases from V and 2 bases from J; junction bases left unmatched: 13. The length of the CDR3 is 18 residues. In DNA form, the CDR3 reads TGTGCCACCAGCAAGGTTAGCGGGGGGGCCATTACAGCCTACGAGCAGTACTTC. Its translation is CATSKVSGGAITAYEQYF.

The chain links TRBV4-1 to TRBJ2-3, with D tentatively TRBD2 (5 bases). Germline assignment: CDR1 MGHRA and CDR2 YSYEKL. The CDR3 consists of 16 residues. V lost 0 bases, J lost 1 base, and 11 bases lay in between. CDR3 amino acids: CASSQDLLGGTDTQYF. For the CDR3, the DNA is TGCGCCAGCAGCCAAGATCTCCTGGGAGGCACAGATACGCAGTATTTT.

This clonotype has more than one count but fewer than ten. This sequence joins TRBV7-2 and TRBJ1-1; perhaps TRBD1 as D (5 bases). Germline V gene sequence: CDR1 SGHTA, CDR2 FQGNSA. Trimming shortened V by 7 bases and J by 11 bases, and 14 bases separated the two germline ends. The CDR3 covers 11 residues. CDR3 in amino acids: CASTPRVFAFF. The CDR3 coding sequence is TGTGCCAGCACCCCCAGGGTGTTCGCTTTCTTT.

This chain connects TRBV2 to TRBJ2-7; D could derive from TRBD1 or TRBD2 (5 bases each). Germline CDR1 reads SNHLY; CDR2 reads FYNNEI. The V and J ends lost 3 bases and 0 bases respectively, with 9 bases between them. This CDR3 region has 14 residues. As DNA, the CDR3 is TGTGCCAGCAGTGATGGGACGGACTCCTACGAGCAGTACTTC. Its translation is CASSDGTDSYEQYF.

As for this clonotype: This could be a read error, since a much larger clone is one nucleotide away. The genes are TRBV7-6 and TRBJ2-1; D uncertain. The CDR3 contains 13 residues. The V end lost 5 bases, the J end lost 12 bases, and 17 bases lay between the germline ends. From germline, CDR1 is SGHVS and CDR2 FNYEAQ. CDR3 sequence (DNA): TGTGCCAGCAGCCCTGGACGCGGAGAAGGGCAGTTCTTC. It codes for CASSPGRGEGQFF.

This clonotype was counted between two and nine times. This chain connects TRBV12-3 or TRBV12-4 to TRBJ2-1; 7 nucleotides align to TRBD1. The CDR3 runs 15 residues. V lost 5 bases to trimming and J lost 0 bases; unmatched junction nucleotides: 4. This chain's CDR3 is CASSPTGVSYNEQFF. The CDR3, as DNA: TGTGCCAGCAGTCCTACAGGGGTCTCCTACAATGAGCAGTTCTTC.

The chain uses TRBV6-6 and TRBJ1-1; 8 bases are a match to TRBD1. Trimming removed 2 bases from V and 3 bases from J; junction bases left unmatched: 11. The CDR3 extends over 17 amino acids. Germline V gene lookup returns CDR1 MNHNY and CDR2 SVGAGI (reference sequence). The CDR3 DNA follows: TGTGCCAGCAGTTACCCAGGGGGCGAGAGTTGGGACACTGAAGCTTTCTTT. Translating gives CASSYPGGESWDTEAFF.

In its sample, this clonotype was seen many times. This chain connects TRBV7-8 to TRBJ1-5; D remains unclear. Germline V gene sequence: CDR1 SGHVS, CDR2 FQNEAQ. Trimming stripped 1 base from V and 0 bases from J, with 4 bases between. CDR3 length: 14 amino acids. The CDR3 protein is CASSLVTSNQPQHF. The DNA of the CDR3 is TGTGCCAGCAGCTTAGTCACTAGCAATCAGCCCCAGCATTTT.

This clonotype was seen a few times. The genes are TRBV19 and TRBJ2-7; 11 positions match TRBD2. The CDR3 loop spans 18 amino acids. Trimming took 1 base from V and 6 from J; bases not matched to a gene: 14. Per the germline V gene, CDR1 is LNHDA and CDR2 is SQIVND (reference sequence). CDR3 loop: CASSIGLAGPSEWVEQYF. CDR3 DNA sequence: TGTGCCAGTAGTATAGGACTAGCGGGGCCGTCGGAGTGGGTCGAGCAGTACTTC.

J is TRBJ2-2 and V is TRBV7-2, with TRBD2 identical over 9 bases. Germline V lookup: CDR1 SGHTA, CDR2 FQGNSA. This CDR3 is 14 amino acids long. Trimming took 7 bases from V and 3 from J; bases not matched to a gene: 3. Here the CDR3 DNA reads TGTGCCAGCACGCGGGGGGGCTACACCGGGGAGCTGTTTTTT. Its protein is CASTRGGYTGELFF.

The chain joins TRBV28 to TRBJ2-5, with unresolved D. Germline CDR1 MDHEN, CDR2 SYDVKM. The CDR3 extends over 10 amino acids. Trimming took 6 bases from V and 1 from J, leaving 0 bases between them. The CDR3 sequence: CASSQETQYF. CDR3 coding DNA: TGTGCCAGCAGCCAAGAGACCCAGTACTTC.

This clonotype has more than one count but fewer than ten. This chain connects TRBV29-1 to TRBJ2-7; tentatively, D is TRBD1 or TRBD2 (5 bases each). Germline values: CDR1 SQVTM, CDR2 ANQGSEA. V lost 6 bases, J lost 3 bases, and 18 bases lay in between. The CDR3 contains 14 residues. CDR3 DNA sequence: TGCAGCGTCTTACTAGGGGTAACTCTCTACGAGCAGTACTTC. Amino acids: CSVLLGVTLYEQYF.

This chain uses TRBV4-1 with TRBJ2-1; D call uncertain. Germline loops: CDR1 MGHRA, CDR2 YSYEKL. The CDR3 totals 15 residues. V was shortened by 2 bases and J by 6 bases, with 14 bases between the two germline ends. The CDR3 loop reads CASSQITGRSNEQFF. As DNA, the CDR3 is TGCGCCAGCAGCCAAATAACCGGTCGCTCCAATGAGCAGTTCTTC.

The CDR3 region has the DNA TGTGCCACTTCCGCTAGCGGGATAGCCAAAAACATTCAGTACTTC. It specifies CATSASGIAKNIQYF. The chain recombines TRBV19 with TRBJ2-4; 9 bases align to TRBD2. The V gene's germline CDR1 is LNHDA and CDR2 SQIVND (reference sequence). There are 15 residues in the CDR3. V dropped 10 bases and J dropped 0; count of bases not matched to a gene: 7.

This clonotype came up a few times. The chain recombines TRBV4-3 with TRBJ2-1; TRBD2 might be the D (5 bases). The CDR3 contains 17 residues. Trimming took 5 bases from V and 0 from J, leaving 17 bases between them. In germline, CDR1 is LGHNA, CDR2 YSLEER. This CDR3 reads CASSEGVSLSSYNEQFF. The DNA for the CDR3 is TGCGCCAGCAGCGAGGGTGTGAGCCTGAGCTCCTACAATGAGCAGTTCTTC.

The chain links TRBV7-9 to TRBJ2-2, with D hard to call. This CDR3 is 13 amino acids long. Per germline, CDR1 SEHNR and CDR2 FQNEAQ (reference sequence). V dropped 4 bases and J dropped 4 bases, with 7 bases sitting between them. CDR3 in amino acids: CASSSGRTGELFF. The CDR3 DNA sequence: TGTGCCAGCAGCTCCGGCCGCACCGGGGAGCTGTTTTTT.

The sample holds many counts of this clonotype. The V gene is TRBV7-6, the J gene TRBJ1-4; unclear D gene. The CDR3 is 14 amino acids. The V end was cut by 5 bases, the J end by 5 bases, with 12 bases between. The germline gives CDR1 SGHVS, CDR2 FNYEAQ. The CDR3 here is CASSPGPPNEKLFF. Written as DNA, the CDR3 is TGTGCCAGCAGCCCAGGACCCCCCAATGAAAAACTGTTTTTT. The complete variable domain, with remaining parts taken from reference TRBV7-6 and TRBJ1-4, reads GAGVSQSPRYKVTKRGQDVALRCDPISGHVSLYWYRQALGQGPEFLTYFNYEAQQDKSGLPNDRFSAERPEGSISTLTIQRTEQRDSAMYRCASSPGPPNEKLFFGSGTQLSVL.

This clonotype has a count of ten or more. The genes are TRBV7-2 and TRBJ1-1, with 7 bases identical to TRBD1. V was pared by 5 bases and J by 5 bases, with 14 bases of the junction left unmatched. The germline gives CDR1 SGHTA, CDR2 FQGNSA. The CDR3 totals 16 residues. The CDR3 loop reads CASSPGTVYRETEAFF. The CDR3 bases are TGTGCCAGCAGCCCCGGGACAGTCTATCGGGAAACTGAAGCTTTCTTT. Drawing the rest from reference TRBV7-2 and TRBJ1-1, the complete variable domain is GAGVSQSPSNKVTEKGKDVELRCDPISGHTALYWYRQSLGQGLEFLIYFQGNSAPDKSGLPSDRFSAERTGGSVSTLTIQRTQQEDSAVYLCASSPGTVYRETEAFFGQGTRLTVV.

This clonotype has a count of ten or more. The J gene is TRBJ2-3, the V gene TRBV7-2; D possibly uses TRBD1 or TRBD2 (5 bases each). The CDR3 has 13 residues. CDR1 is SGHTA, CDR2 FQGNSA, per germline. V was pared by 3 bases and J by 6 bases, with 10 bases between. CDR3 DNA sequence: TGTGCCAGCAGCTTTGGGGGTTGGGATACGCAGTATTTT. It codes for CASSFGGWDTQYF.